A single sample gave rise to the 27 T cell receptor beta chains below, sequenced in a study of T-cell memory formation after mild COVID-19. Each CDR3 protein gets one entry after TCRdb re-called the 5' RACE reads with MiXCR. The table has some 290,000 distinct CDR3 sequences, around 15% seen once. Material for sequencing was PBMCs or a T cell subset sorted from them (not recorded which). These receptors were obtained from a man younger than 30 who had mild COVID-19 (a few samples of this study predate the infection). Cell type and time point are not known.

This clonotype was detected a few times. The chain is built from TRBV29-1 and TRBJ1-1; 8 bases match TRBD1. Unmatched junction bases numbered 3, after V lost 3 bases and J lost 6 bases. Germline V gene data show CDR1 as SQVTM and CDR2 as ANQGSEA. This CDR3 spans 12 amino acids. This chain's CDR3 is CSVEDREAEAFF. The CDR3 DNA is TGCAGCGTTGAGGACAGGGAGGCTGAAGCTTTCTTT. The variable domain in full, with the rest retrieved from reference TRBV29-1 and TRBJ1-1, is SAVISQKPSRDICQRGTSLTIQCQVDSQVTMMFWYRQQPGQSLTLIATANQGSEATYESGFVIDKFPISRPNLTFSTLTVSNMSPEDSSIYLCSVEDREAEAFFGQGTRLTVV.

The genes are TRBV19 and TRBJ1-2, with D maybe TRBD1 (5 bases). V was clipped by 10 bases and J by 3 bases, with 18 bases between them. Germline CDR1 LNHDA, CDR2 SQIVND (reference sequence). The CDR3 sequence is 14 residues long. CDR3 region: CATRAQATDYGYTF. CDR3 bases: TGTGCCACCAGGGCCCAGGCTACTGACTATGGCTACACCTTC.

This clonotype has a handful of counts. The J gene is TRBJ1-2, the V gene TRBV14; D is undetermined. V shed 4 bases and J shed 2 bases, with 14 bases lying between them. This CDR3 is built from 15 residues. Germline values: CDR1 SGHDN, CDR2 FVKESK. The CDR3 DNA sequence: TGTGCCAGCAGCCCTCGATCGCCAATGAACTATGGCTACACCTTC. Its protein is CASSPRSPMNYGYTF.

This clonotype has a handful of counts. This sequence joins TRBV10-3 and TRBJ2-6; D not resolved. The germline V and J ends were trimmed by 8 bases and 4 bases, with 9 bases remaining between them. Per the germline V gene, CDR1 is ENHRY and CDR2 is SYGVKD. This CDR3 is built from 13 residues. Here the CDR3 reads CAIGISGANVLTF. CDR3 sequence (DNA): TGTGCCATCGGGATATCCGGGGCCAACGTCCTGACTTTC.

The chain carries TRBV7-2 and TRBJ1-2; the D is unclear. The CDR3 runs to 13 residues. V lost 5 bases and J 6 bases, leaving 13 bases between the germline ends. Germline CDR1 reads SGHTA; CDR2 reads FQGNSA. The CDR3 reads CASSPNQRDGYTF. In DNA form, the CDR3 reads TGTGCCAGCAGCCCTAATCAGAGGGATGGCTACACCTTC.

This clonotype turned up a few times. The chain recombines TRBV6-2 or TRBV6-3 with TRBJ2-5; TRBD2 matches 9 bases. Per the germline V gene, CDR1 is MNHEY and CDR2 is SVGEGT. The J segment lost 7 bases and the V segment lost 0 bases, leaving 9 bases of the junction unmatched. This CDR3 has 16 residues. The CDR3 protein is CASSYSGLAGTGTQYF. In DNA, the CDR3 is TGTGCCAGCAGTTACTCGGGGCTAGCGGGGACCGGGACCCAGTACTTC.

The chain employs TRBV6-5 and TRBJ1-1, with D perhaps TRBD1 (5 bases). The V and J ends lost 8 bases and 1 base respectively, with 14 bases between them. This CDR3 comprises 14 residues. Germline V gene data show CDR1 as MNHEY and CDR2 as SVGAGI. In DNA, the CDR3 is TGTGCCAGCCTGAGGACACTGGCGAACACTGAAGCTTTCTTT. This codes for CASLRTLANTEAFF.

This clonotype came up a few times. The chain employs TRBV5-5 and TRBJ2-3; no clear D. CDR1 and CDR2 (germline): SGHKS, YYEKEE (reference sequence). Deletions cut 2 bases from V and 3 bases from J, with 16 bases between. CDR3 size: 16 residues. The CDR3 region has the DNA TGTGCCAGCAGCTTATCCTTACGAGACTCGACAGATACGCAGTATTTT. Translation gives CASSLSLRDSTDTQYF.

V is TRBV5-6 and J is TRBJ2-7, with TRBD1 identical over 8 bases. J gave up 3 bases and V 4 bases, and 6 bases lay outside the gene matches. There are 14 residues in the CDR3. The V gene's germline CDR1 is SGHDT and CDR2 YYEEEE. The CDR3: CASSRSQGVYEQYF. As DNA, the CDR3 is TGTGCCAGCAGCCGCTCACAGGGGGTCTACGAGCAGTACTTC.

The sample holds a few counts of this clonotype. The chain uses TRBV6-5 and TRBJ2-1; D call uncertain. The ends were cut back, 6 bases at V and 10 bases at J, with 16 bases in the middle. The germline V gene encodes CDR1 MNHEY and CDR2 SVGAGI. CDR3 length: 13 residues. The CDR3 sequence: CASSRVRGSEQFF. The CDR3 bases are TGTGCCAGCAGCCGAGTCAGAGGTTCGGAGCAGTTCTTC.

The rearrangement uses TRBV7-6 and TRBJ2-2; D remains unclear. V was clipped by 4 bases and J by 6 bases, with 9 bases between them. In germline, CDR1 is SGHVS, CDR2 FNYEAQ. This CDR3 has 13 amino acids. CDR3 nucleotides: TGTGCCAGCAGCTCCCGGTGGTCCGGGGAGCTGTTTTTT. This gives the protein CASSSRWSGELFF.

This clonotype has only a few counts. J is TRBJ1-2 and V is TRBV20-1, with no clear D. The CDR3 length is 13 residues. Germline CDR1 reads DFQATT; CDR2 reads SNEGSKA (reference sequence). V was cut by 4 bases and J by 2 bases, with 11 bases left in between. The CDR3, as DNA: TGCAGTGCTATACCGCCAGTGAACTATGGCTACACCTTC. Amino acid sequence: CSAIPPVNYGYTF.

The J gene is TRBJ2-3, the V gene TRBV19, with TRBD1 as a possible D gene (5 bases). CDR1 is LNHDA, CDR2 SQIVND, per germline (reference sequence). The CDR3 consists of 14 residues. V shed 7 bases and J shed 5 bases, with 16 bases lying between them. In DNA form, the CDR3 reads TGTGCCAGTACCTCAAGGGGCCCAGGAGATACGCAGTATTTT. Amino acids: CASTSRGPGDTQYF.

The chain uses TRBV7-8 and TRBJ1-1, with TRBD1 identical over 9 bases. Germline loops: CDR1 SGHVS, CDR2 FQNEAQ. The CDR3 is 18 amino acids. With V trimmed by 6 bases and J by 0 bases, 14 bases remained unmatched. This chain's CDR3 is CASSSLYRGRRMNTEAFF. CDR3 coding DNA: TGTGCCAGCAGTTCACTTTACAGGGGGCGAAGGATGAACACTGAAGCTTTCTTT.

V is TRBV7-9 and J is TRBJ1-1, with a weak D call TRBD1 (5 bases). Germline V gene data show CDR1 as SEHNR and CDR2 as FQNEAQ (reference sequence). The CDR3 sequence is 14 residues long. Trimming shortened V by 5 bases and J by 1 base, and 11 bases separated the two germline ends. CDR3 residues: CASSLRGQNTEAFF. CDR3 DNA: TGTGCCAGCAGCCTAAGAGGACAGAACACTGAAGCTTTCTTT.

This clonotype was recorded a few times. V and J are TRBV12-3 or TRBV12-4 and TRBJ1-5; TRBD1 matches at 9 bases. The CDR3 is made up of 14 amino acids. V lost 6 bases, J lost 5 bases, and 5 bases stayed unmatched. CDR3: CASRSGTGYQPQHF. In nucleotides, the CDR3 is TGTGCCAGCAGGTCCGGGACAGGGTATCAGCCCCAGCATTTT.

V usage is TRBV20-1 and J usage is TRBJ2-7; the D is unclear. This CDR3 has 13 residues. The V gene lost 1 base and the J gene lost 0 bases, with 7 bases spanning the gap. The germline V gene has CDR1 DFQATT and CDR2 SNEGSKA (reference sequence). The CDR3 nucleotides are TGCAGTGCTAGAGCAACAGCCTCCTACGAGCAGTACTTC. It specifies CSARATASYEQYF.

V is TRBV29-1 and J is TRBJ2-2, with no clear D. The CDR3 loop spans 13 amino acids. The V gene lost 2 bases and the J gene lost 7 bases, with 11 bases spanning the gap. Per the germline V gene, CDR1 is SQVTM and CDR2 is ANQGSEA. Here the CDR3 DNA reads TGCAGCGTTGAACAACGGAGAGTCGGGGAGCTGTTTTTT. This encodes CSVEQRRVGELFF.

V usage is TRBV19 and J usage is TRBJ2-6; D gene ambiguous. The germline V and J ends were trimmed by 5 bases and 2 bases, with 7 bases remaining between them. This CDR3 has 14 amino acids. Germline values: CDR1 LNHDA, CDR2 SQIVND (reference sequence). This CDR3 is CASSPIAGANVLTF. DNA of the CDR3: TGTGCCAGTAGTCCAATAGCTGGGGCCAACGTCCTGACTTTC. The variable domain in full, completed from reference TRBV19 and TRBJ2-6, reads DGGITQSPKYLFRKEGQNVTLSCEQNLNHDAMYWYRQDPGQGLRLIYYSQIVNDFQKGDIAEGYSVSREKKESFPLTVTSAQKNPTAFYLCASSPIAGANVLTFGAGSRLTVL.

Only a few counts were recorded for this clonotype. This chain connects TRBV10-2 to TRBJ1-1; D gene unclear. With 2 bases removed from V and 2 bases from J, the gap between germline ends came to 9 bases. Germline V gives CDR1 WSHSY, CDR2 SAAADI. This CDR3 comprises 14 residues. The CDR3, as DNA: TGCGCCAGCAGTGAGCAGGCAGCTAACACTGAAGCTTTCTTT. This translates into CASSEQAANTEAFF.

There are a few counts of this clonotype. The chain links TRBV29-1 to TRBJ2-7; D remains unclear. V was shortened by 4 bases and J by 2 bases, with 9 bases between the two germline ends. The CDR3 covers 12 residues. Germline CDR1 and CDR2: SQVTM and ANQGSEA. The CDR3 DNA is TGCAGCGTTGTGGAGAATACCTACGAGCAGTACTTC. Its protein product is CSVVENTYEQYF.

This clonotype has just a few counts. The rearrangement uses TRBV19 and TRBJ2-3, with TRBD1 matching 10 bases. In germline, CDR1 is LNHDA, CDR2 SQIVND (reference sequence). V trimming: 9 bases; J trimming: 0 bases; junction bases outside the gene matches: 6. The CDR3 spans 15 residues. CDR3 bases: TGTGCCAGCCGGGACAGGGGTCCTAGCACAGATACGCAGTATTTT. Encoded protein: CASRDRGPSTDTQYF.

This clonotype was counted between two and nine times. The chain has TRBV2 and TRBJ1-1; D is uncertain. CDR1 and CDR2 (germline): SNHLY, FYNNEI. Trimming pared 4 bases from V and 5 bases from J, leaving 11 bases between. The CDR3 extends over 13 amino acids. The DNA of the CDR3 is TGTGCCAGCAGTGGCGGCCCGGGAACTGAAGCTTTCTTT. Translation gives CASSGGPGTEAFF.

This clonotype was detected ten times or more. The CDR3 DNA sequence: TGTGCCAGCAGCTTAGTCGGGACAGGGGGAAACACCATATATTTT. The encoded protein is CASSLVGTGGNTIYF. This sequence joins TRBV7-2 and TRBJ1-3, with TRBD1 identical over 9 bases. V shed 1 base and J 4 bases; nucleotides not matched to a gene: 2. The CDR3 runs 15 residues. In germline, CDR1 is SGHTA, CDR2 FQGNSA.

J is TRBJ1-1 and V is TRBV7-9; 11 positions match TRBD1. Germline CDR1 is SEHNR and CDR2 is FQNEAQ (reference sequence). The CDR3 spans 17 residues. Unmatched junction bases numbered 9, after V lost 5 bases and J lost 1 base. The CDR3 sequence is CASSPRTGGTQNTEAFF. In DNA form, the CDR3 reads TGTGCCAGCAGCCCAAGGACAGGGGGCACCCAGAACACTGAAGCTTTCTTT. Supplemented by reference TRBV7-9 and TRBJ1-1, the full variable domain reads DTGVSQNPRHKITKRGQNVTFRCDPISEHNRLYWYRQTLGQGPEFLTYFQNEAQLEKSRLLSDRFSAERPKGSFSTLEIQRTEQGDSAMYLCASSPRTGGTQNTEAFFGQGTRLTVV.

The chain combines TRBV19 with TRBJ2-1, with 9 nucleotides matching TRBD2. V was pared by 0 bases and J by 2 bases, with 5 bases of the junction left unmatched. Germline-derived CDR1 and CDR2 are LNHDA and SQIVND (reference sequence). The CDR3 length is 17 residues. The CDR3 nucleotides are TGTGCCAGTAGTATAGATTTGGAGCGGGGGGCCTACAATGAGCAGTTCTTC. It specifies CASSIDLERGAYNEQFF.

This clonotype was detected a few times. The CDR3 loop is CASCKTGELEAFF. The CDR3 nucleotides read TGTGCCAGCTGCAAAACAGGGGAACTTGAAGCTTTCTTT. The V gene is TRBV25-1, the J gene TRBJ1-1; TRBD1 agrees at 7 bases. CDR3 length equals 13 residues. Per the germline V gene, CDR1 is MGHDK and CDR2 is SYGVNS. The trim removed 8 bases at V and 7 bases at J, leaving 10 bases unmatched.